This paragraph covers one T cell receptor (beta chain) sequence. The sample originates from a study of blood T cell repertoires in COVID-19. This CDR3 comprises 15 residues. V dropped 3 bases and J dropped 7; count of bases not matched to a gene: 11. Per germline, CDR1 LNHDA and CDR2 SQIVND (reference sequence). Profiling relied on immunoSEQ multiplex PCR, and the TCRdb table lists in-frame clones only, not all of them. The data hold 150,000 to 200,000 clones, with approximately 80% observed a single time. The clonotype originates from a man between 45 and 60 years old who had recovered from COVID-19. Sequences were obtained from PBMCs or T cells enriched from blood (not recorded which). V is TRBV19 and J is TRBJ1-2; 7 bases align to TRBD1. CDR3 coding DNA: TGTGCCAGTAGTATGTCGACAGGGAATGGGCTTGGCTACACCTTC. Protein sequence: CASSMSTGNGLGYTF.